The present TCR beta chain was sequenced within a study of T cell responses to AZD1222 COVID-19 vaccine. TCRdb keeps only in-frame clones here, not all; method: immunoSEQ multiplex PCR. Seen here are about 100,000 clones, around 87% observed once, and the top ten hold roughly 10%. J gave up 3 bases and V 4 bases, and 9 bases lay outside the gene matches. CDR3 length equals 16 residues. The germline V gene encodes CDR1 SGHTA and CDR2 FQGNSA. Pooled together were second doses at about 4 or about 12 weeks. The specimen comprised peripheral blood, sampled 28 days after the second AZD1222 dose. The chain employs TRBV7-2 and TRBJ2-4; 7 nucleotides align to TRBD2. The origin of this receptor is an adult who received the AZD1222 COVID-19 vaccine. The CDR3 reads CASSSKAGLDKNIQYF. CDR3 DNA sequence: TGTGCCAGCAGCTCTAAAGCAGGACTAGACAAAAACATTCAGTACTTC.